A single sample is the source of the 17 T cell receptor beta chains below, sequenced in a study of T cell responses to AZD1222 COVID-19 vaccine. Produced via immunoSEQ multiplex PCR; TCRdb's table is partial and in-frame only. The table records approximately 120,000 clones, around 87% of them present only once. Sequenced here: peripheral blood, sampled on day 0 of AZD1222 vaccination. The receptors were sampled from an adult in good health.

The V gene is TRBV4-1, the J gene TRBJ2-4; a possible D gene is TRBD2 (5 bases). The CDR3 totals 15 residues. V was shortened by 4 bases and J by 0 bases, with 10 bases between the two germline ends. Germline V lookup: CDR1 MGHRA, CDR2 YSYEKL. The CDR3 nucleotides read TGCGCCAGCAGCCTCGGACTGGGAGCCAAAAACATTCAGTACTTC. As protein: CASSLGLGAKNIQYF.

This clone was recorded only once. V gene TRBV18 combines with J gene TRBJ1-5, with D maybe TRBD1 (5 bases). This CDR3 is 18 amino acids long. Germline V gives CDR1 KGHSH, CDR2 LQKENI. Trimming removed 3 bases from V and 1 base from J, with 19 bases in between. The CDR3 here is CASSPGLRLPLSNQPQHF. DNA for the CDR3: TGTGCCAGCTCACCGGGACTGAGGTTGCCCCTCAGCAATCAGCCCCAGCATTTT.

The CDR3 nucleotides are TGCGCCAGCAGCTCCAGGACGGGAGGCTACAATGAGCAGTTCTTC. Translation gives CASSSRTGGYNEQFF. The chain has TRBV5-1 and TRBJ2-1, with 7 bases aligning to TRBD2. CDR3 length: 15 amino acids. Germline V gives CDR1 SGHRS, CDR2 YFSETQ. With V trimmed by 3 bases and J by 3 bases, 6 bases remained unmatched.

The chain joins TRBV7-2 to TRBJ2-4; no clear D. The CDR3 runs to 15 residues. CDR1 and CDR2 from the germline V gene are SGHTA and FQGNSA. V was clipped by 1 base and J by 6 bases, with 13 bases between them. The CDR3 sequence: CASSLERARRNIQYF. DNA of the CDR3: TGTGCCAGCAGCTTAGAACGGGCGCGAAGAAACATTCAGTACTTC.

J is TRBJ2-7 and V is TRBV30; D may match TRBD1 or TRBD2 (5 bases each). Trimming pared 5 bases from V and 3 bases from J, leaving 14 bases between. The CDR3 spans 13 residues. Looked up from germline, CDR1 is GTSNPN and CDR2 is SVGIG (reference sequence). DNA of the CDR3: TGTGCCTGGTCTCCGGGACGGAGCTACGAGCAGTACTTC. This codes for CAWSPGRSYEQYF.

This chain uses TRBV3-1 (or the pseudogene TRBV3-2) with TRBJ1-2; no definite D call. Trimming took off 11 bases at V and 5 bases at J, with 3 bases between the two ends. Germline V gives CDR1 LGHDT, CDR2 YNNKEL (reference sequence). This CDR3 spans 8 amino acids. The CDR3 sequence: CASYGYTF. Written as DNA, the CDR3 is TGTGCCTCTTATGGCTACACCTTC.

This chain uses TRBV5-6 with TRBJ2-7; 7 positions match TRBD2. Losses at the gene ends were 4 bases for V and 3 bases for J; bases not matched to a gene: 10. CDR3 length equals 15 residues. Per the germline V gene, CDR1 is SGHDT and CDR2 is YYEEEE. The CDR3 sequence: CASSRRGGRIYEQYF. Written as DNA, the CDR3 is TGTGCCAGCAGCCGGCGGGGAGGGAGAATCTACGAGCAGTACTTC.

Only one count was recorded for this clone. This sequence joins TRBV5-1 and TRBJ2-6, with TRBD2 matching 8 bases. CDR3 size: 18 residues. Trimming took 0 bases from V and 0 from J; bases not matched to a gene: 5. CDR1 is SGHRS, CDR2 YFSETQ, per germline. CDR3 DNA: TGCGCCAGCAGCTTGGCAACTAGCGGTTCCTCTGGGGCCAACGTCCTGACTTTC. Its translation: CASSLATSGSSGANVLTF. The full variable domain, completed using reference TRBV5-1 and TRBJ2-6, is KAGVTQTPRYLIKTRGQQVTLSCSPISGHRSVSWYQQTPGQGLQFLFEYFSETQRNKGNFPGRFSGRQFSNSRSEMNVSTLELGDSALYLCASSLATSGSSGANVLTFGAGSRLTVL.

The V and J genes are TRBV5-8 and TRBJ2-7, with 7 bases lining up with TRBD1. In germline, CDR1 is SGHTS, CDR2 YDEGEE. V was clipped by 4 bases and J by 1 base; unmatched bases: 5. This CDR3 is built from 14 residues. CDR3 bases: TGTGCCAGCAGCCAGGGACAGCCTTCCTACGAGCAGTACTTC. Amino acid sequence: CASSQGQPSYEQYF.

V gene TRBV12-3 or TRBV12-4 combines with J gene TRBJ2-5; unclear D gene. CDR3 length: 13 residues. V lost 5 bases, J lost 3 bases, and 10 bases lay in between. CDR3: CASSMSPKETQYF. CDR3 bases: TGTGCCAGCAGTATGTCTCCTAAAGAGACCCAGTACTTC.

This chain uses TRBV12-5 with TRBJ2-2; 10 nucleotides match TRBD2. Unmatched junction bases numbered 4, after V lost 2 bases and J lost 4 bases. The CDR3 is made up of 16 amino acids. The germline V gene has CDR1 LGHNT and CDR2 FRNRAP. CDR3 nucleotides: TGTGCTAGTGGTTTGTCGGCTAGCGGGGGCACCGGGGAGCTGTTTTTT. It yields the protein CASGLSASGGTGELFF.

V and J are TRBV5-1 and TRBJ2-3, with D possibly TRBD2 on 6 matching bases. Trimming pared 2 bases from V and 1 base from J, leaving 11 bases between. The germline CDR1 and CDR2 sequences are SGHRS and YFSETQ. The CDR3 has 15 amino acids. In nucleotides, the CDR3 is TGCGCCAGCAGCTTTACCGGGACTGGCACAGATACGCAGTATTTT. As protein: CASSFTGTGTDTQYF.

The chain combines TRBV6-2 or TRBV6-3 with TRBJ2-7; 7 bases line up with TRBD1. This CDR3 is built from 13 residues. The V and J ends lost 4 bases and 5 bases, in that order; junction bases with no gene match: 5. CDR1 is MNHEY, CDR2 SVGEGT, per germline. The DNA of the CDR3 is TGTGCCAGCAGTTCCCCGGACAGGCACGAGCAGTACTTC. As protein: CASSSPDRHEQYF.

The rearrangement uses TRBV7-9 and TRBJ1-2; possible D gene TRBD1, 5 bases. Germline loops: CDR1 SEHNR, CDR2 FQNEAQ (reference sequence). V was cut by 5 bases and J by 8 bases, with 12 bases left in between. This CDR3 spans 12 amino acids. The CDR3 nucleotides are TGTGCCAGCAGCCCGTTGTGGGGCGGCTACACCTTC. Translated: CASSPLWGGYTF.

This clone was counted a few times. The chain couples TRBV5-1 to TRBJ2-2, with 7 bases aligning to TRBD2. CDR1 is SGHRS and CDR2 is YFSETQ in the germline V gene. The CDR3 consists of 14 residues. The CDR3, as DNA: TGCTCATCGGCAAGGGAGGGTCCCACCGGGGAGCTGTTTTTT. Its translation is CSSAREGPTGELFF.

This sequence joins TRBV10-3 and TRBJ2-1; D is perhaps TRBD1 (6 bases). V was shortened by 6 bases and J by 1 base, with 7 bases between the two germline ends. The CDR3 is made up of 13 amino acids. Germline V gives CDR1 ENHRY, CDR2 SYGVKD. CDR3 protein: CAIRDSSYNEQFF. CDR3 nucleotides: TGTGCCATCAGGGACAGTTCCTACAATGAGCAGTTCTTC.

The chain couples TRBV19 to TRBJ2-3; 8 nucleotides align to TRBD1. This CDR3 contains 15 residues. The trim removed 5 bases at V and 4 bases at J, leaving 8 bases unmatched. Germline-derived CDR1 and CDR2 are LNHDA and SQIVND (reference sequence). The CDR3 region has the DNA TGTGCCAGTAGTTCCCAGGACAGGGTGGCAGATACGCAGTATTTT. As protein: CASSSQDRVADTQYF.